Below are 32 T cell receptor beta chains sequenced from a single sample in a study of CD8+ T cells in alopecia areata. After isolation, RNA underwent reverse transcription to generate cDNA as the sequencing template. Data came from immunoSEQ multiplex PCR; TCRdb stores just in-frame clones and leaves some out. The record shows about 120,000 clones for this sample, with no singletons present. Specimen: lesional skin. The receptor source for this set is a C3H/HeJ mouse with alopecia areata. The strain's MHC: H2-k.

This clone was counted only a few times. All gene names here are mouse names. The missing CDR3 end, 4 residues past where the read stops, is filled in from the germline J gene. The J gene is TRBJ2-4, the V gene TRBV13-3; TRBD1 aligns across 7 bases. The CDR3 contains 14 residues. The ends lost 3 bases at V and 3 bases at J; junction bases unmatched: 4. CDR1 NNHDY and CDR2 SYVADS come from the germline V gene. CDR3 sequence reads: CASSATGRQNTLYF. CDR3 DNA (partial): TGTGCCAGCAGTGCGACAGGGCGGCAAAAC. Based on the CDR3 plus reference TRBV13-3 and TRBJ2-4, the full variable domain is EAAVTQSPRSKVAVTGGKVTLSCHQTNNHDYMYWYRQDTGHGLRLIHYSYVADSTEKGDIPDGYKASRPSQENFSLILELASLSQTAVYFCASSATGRQNTLYFGAGTRLSVL.

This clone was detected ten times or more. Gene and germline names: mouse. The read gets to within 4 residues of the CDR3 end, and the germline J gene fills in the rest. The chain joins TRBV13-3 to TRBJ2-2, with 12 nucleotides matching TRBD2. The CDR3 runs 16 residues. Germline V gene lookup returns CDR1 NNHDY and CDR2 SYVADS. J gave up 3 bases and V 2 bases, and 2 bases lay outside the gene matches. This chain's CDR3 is CASSEGLGGHTGQLYF. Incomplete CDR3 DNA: TGTGCCAGCAGTGAGGGACTGGGGGGACACACCGGG.

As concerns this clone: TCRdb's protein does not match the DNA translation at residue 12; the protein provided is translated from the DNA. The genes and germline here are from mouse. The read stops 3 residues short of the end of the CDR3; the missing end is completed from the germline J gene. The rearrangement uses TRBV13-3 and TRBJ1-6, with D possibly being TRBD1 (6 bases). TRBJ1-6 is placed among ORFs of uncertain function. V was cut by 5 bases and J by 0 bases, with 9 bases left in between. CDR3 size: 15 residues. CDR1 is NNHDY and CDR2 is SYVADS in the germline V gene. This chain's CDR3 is CASSLGHSYNSPLYF. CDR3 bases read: TGTGCCAGCAGCCTGGGACATTCCTATAATTCGCCC.

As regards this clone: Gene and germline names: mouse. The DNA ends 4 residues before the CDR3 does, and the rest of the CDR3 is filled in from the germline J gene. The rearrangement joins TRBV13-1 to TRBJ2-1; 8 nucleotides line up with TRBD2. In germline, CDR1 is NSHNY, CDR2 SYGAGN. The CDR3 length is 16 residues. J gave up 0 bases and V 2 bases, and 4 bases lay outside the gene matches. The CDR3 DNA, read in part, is TGTGCCAGCAGTGACTGGGGGGCCCTTAACTATGCT. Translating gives CASSDWGALNYA. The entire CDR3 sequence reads CASSDWGALNYAEQFF.

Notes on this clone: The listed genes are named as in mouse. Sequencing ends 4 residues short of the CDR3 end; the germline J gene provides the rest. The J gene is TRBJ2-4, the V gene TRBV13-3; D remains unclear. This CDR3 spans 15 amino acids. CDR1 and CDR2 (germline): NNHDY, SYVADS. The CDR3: CASSARWVEENTLYF. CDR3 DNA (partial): TGTGCCAGCAGCGCTAGGTGGGTTGAGGAAAAC.

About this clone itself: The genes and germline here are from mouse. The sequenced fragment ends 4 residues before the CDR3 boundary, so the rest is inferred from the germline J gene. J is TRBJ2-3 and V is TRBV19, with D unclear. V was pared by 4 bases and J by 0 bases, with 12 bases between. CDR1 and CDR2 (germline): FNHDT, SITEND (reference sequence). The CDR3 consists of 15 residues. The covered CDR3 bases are TGTGCCAGCAGTTCACCGACACCTAGTGCAGAA. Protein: CASSSPTPSAE. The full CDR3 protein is CASSSPTPSAETLYF.

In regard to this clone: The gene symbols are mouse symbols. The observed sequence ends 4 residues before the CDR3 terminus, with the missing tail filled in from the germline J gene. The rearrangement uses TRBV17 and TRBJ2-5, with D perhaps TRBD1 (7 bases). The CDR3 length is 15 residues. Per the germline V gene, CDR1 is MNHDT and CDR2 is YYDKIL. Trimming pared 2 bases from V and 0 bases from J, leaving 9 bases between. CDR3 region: CASSRRGLNQDTQYF. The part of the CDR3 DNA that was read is TGTGCTAGCAGTAGAAGGGGGCTTAACCAAGAC.

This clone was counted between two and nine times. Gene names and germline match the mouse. The DNA read from the CDR3 is TGTGCCAGCAGGGACTTAAACACCGGG. Protein sequence: CASRDLNTG. The full CDR3 reads CASRDLNTGQLYF. V usage is TRBV13-1 and J usage is TRBJ2-2; possible D gene TRBD2, 5 bases. From the germline J gene comes the end of the CDR3, since the read stops 4 residues before it. The CDR3 extends over 13 amino acids. The V and J ends lost 5 bases and 1 base respectively, with 6 bases between them. Germline V lookup: CDR1 NSHNY, CDR2 SYGAGN.

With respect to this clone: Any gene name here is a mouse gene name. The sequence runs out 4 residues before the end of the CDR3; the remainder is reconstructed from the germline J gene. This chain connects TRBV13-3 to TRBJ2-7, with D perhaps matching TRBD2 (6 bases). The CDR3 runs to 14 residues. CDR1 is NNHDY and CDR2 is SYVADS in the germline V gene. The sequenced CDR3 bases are TGTGCCAGCAGTGATCCCTGGGGTGGATAT. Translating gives CASSDPWGGY. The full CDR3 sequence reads CASSDPWGGYEQYF.

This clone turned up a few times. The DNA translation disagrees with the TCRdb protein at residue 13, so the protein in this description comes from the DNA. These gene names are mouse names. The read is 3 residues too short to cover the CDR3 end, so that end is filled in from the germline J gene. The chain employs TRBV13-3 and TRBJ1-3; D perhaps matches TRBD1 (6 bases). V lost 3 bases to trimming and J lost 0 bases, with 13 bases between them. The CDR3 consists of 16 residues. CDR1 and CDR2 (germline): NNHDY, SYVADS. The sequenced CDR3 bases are TGTGCCAGCAGTGCAGGGGAGGGAAATTCTGGAAATACG. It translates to CASSAGEGNSGNT. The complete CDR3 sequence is CASSAGEGNSGNTLYF.

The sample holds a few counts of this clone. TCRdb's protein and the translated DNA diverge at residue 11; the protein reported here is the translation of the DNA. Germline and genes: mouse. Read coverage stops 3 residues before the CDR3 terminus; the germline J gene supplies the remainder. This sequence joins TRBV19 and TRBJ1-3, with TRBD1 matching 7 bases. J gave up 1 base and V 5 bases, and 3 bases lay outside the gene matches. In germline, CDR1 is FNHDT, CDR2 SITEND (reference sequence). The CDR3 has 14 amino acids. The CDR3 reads CASRRDRSGNTLYF. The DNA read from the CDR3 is TGTGCCAGCAGGAGGGACAGATCTGGAAATACG.

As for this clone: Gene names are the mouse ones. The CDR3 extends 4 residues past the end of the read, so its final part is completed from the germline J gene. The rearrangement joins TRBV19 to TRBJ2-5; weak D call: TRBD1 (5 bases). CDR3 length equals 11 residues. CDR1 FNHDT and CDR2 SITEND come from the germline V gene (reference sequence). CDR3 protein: CASRVEDTQYF. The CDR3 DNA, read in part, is TGTGCCTCCAGGGTAGAAGAC.

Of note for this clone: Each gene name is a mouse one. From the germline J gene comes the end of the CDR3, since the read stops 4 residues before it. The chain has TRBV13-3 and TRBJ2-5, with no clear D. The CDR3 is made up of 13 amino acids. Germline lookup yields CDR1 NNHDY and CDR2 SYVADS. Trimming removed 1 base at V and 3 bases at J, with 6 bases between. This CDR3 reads CASSDSWQDTQYF. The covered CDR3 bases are TGTGCCAGCAGTGATTCCTGGCAAGAC.

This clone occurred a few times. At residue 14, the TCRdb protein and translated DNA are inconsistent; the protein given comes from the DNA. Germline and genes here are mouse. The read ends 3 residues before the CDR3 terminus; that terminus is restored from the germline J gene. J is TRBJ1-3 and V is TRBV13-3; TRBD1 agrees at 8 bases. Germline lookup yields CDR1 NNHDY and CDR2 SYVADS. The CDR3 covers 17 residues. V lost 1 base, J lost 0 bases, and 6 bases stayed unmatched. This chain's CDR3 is CASSDSGGLVSGNTLYF. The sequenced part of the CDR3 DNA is TGTGCCAGCAGTGATTCAGGGGGCCTCGTTTCTGGAAATACG.

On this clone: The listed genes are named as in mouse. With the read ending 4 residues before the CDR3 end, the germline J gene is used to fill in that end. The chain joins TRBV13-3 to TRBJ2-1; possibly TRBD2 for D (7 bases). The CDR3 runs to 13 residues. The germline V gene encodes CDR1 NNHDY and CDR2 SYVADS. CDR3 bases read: TGTGCCAGCAGTGTGGGGGGCAGGTCT. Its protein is CASSVGGRS. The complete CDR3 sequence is CASSVGGRSEQFF.

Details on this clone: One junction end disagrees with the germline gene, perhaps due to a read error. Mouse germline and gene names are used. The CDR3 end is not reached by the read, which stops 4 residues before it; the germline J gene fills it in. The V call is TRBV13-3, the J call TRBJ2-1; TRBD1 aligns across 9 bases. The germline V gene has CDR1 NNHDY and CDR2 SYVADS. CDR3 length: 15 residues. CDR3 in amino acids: CSSRPWDREYAEQFF. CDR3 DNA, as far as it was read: TGTTCCAGCAGGCCCTGGGACAGGGAATATGCT.

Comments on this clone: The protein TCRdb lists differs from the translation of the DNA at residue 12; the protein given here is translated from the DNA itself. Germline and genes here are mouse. The part of the CDR3 DNA that was read is TGTGCCAGCAGTGAGAGACAGGGGACTGGAAATACG. This codes for CASSERQGTGNT. The entire CDR3 reads CASSERQGTGNTLYF. The rearrangement links TRBV13-1 to TRBJ1-3, with TRBD1 matching 8 bases. The read stops 3 residues short of the end of the CDR3; the missing end is completed from the germline J gene. The CDR3 contains 15 residues. The J segment lost 2 bases and the V segment lost 2 bases, leaving 3 bases of the junction unmatched. Germline V gene data show CDR1 as NSHNY and CDR2 as SYGAGN.

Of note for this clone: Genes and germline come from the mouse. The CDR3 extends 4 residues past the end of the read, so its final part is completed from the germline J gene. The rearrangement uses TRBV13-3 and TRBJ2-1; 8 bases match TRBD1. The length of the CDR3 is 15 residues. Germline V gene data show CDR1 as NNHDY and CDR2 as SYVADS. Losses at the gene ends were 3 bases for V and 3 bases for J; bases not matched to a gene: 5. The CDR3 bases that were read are TGTGCCAGCAGTGGTGGACAGGGACGCTATGCT. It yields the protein CASSGGQGRYA. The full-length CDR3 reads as CASSGGQGRYAEQFF.

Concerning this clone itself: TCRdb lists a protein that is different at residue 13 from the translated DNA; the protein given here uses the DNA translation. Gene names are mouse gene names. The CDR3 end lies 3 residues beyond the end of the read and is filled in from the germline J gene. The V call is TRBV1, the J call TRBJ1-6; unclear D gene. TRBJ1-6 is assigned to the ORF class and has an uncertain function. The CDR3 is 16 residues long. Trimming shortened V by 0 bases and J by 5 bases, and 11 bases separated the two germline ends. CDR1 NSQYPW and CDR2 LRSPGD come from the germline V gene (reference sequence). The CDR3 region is CTCSADETKNNSPLYF. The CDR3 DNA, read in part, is TGCACCTGCAGTGCAGATGAAACAAAAAATAATTCGCCC.

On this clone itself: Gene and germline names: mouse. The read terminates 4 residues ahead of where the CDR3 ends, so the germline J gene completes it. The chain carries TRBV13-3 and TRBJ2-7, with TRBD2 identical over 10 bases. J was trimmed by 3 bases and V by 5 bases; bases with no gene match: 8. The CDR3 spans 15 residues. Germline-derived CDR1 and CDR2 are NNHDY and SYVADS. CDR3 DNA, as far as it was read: TGTGCCAGCAGAAGACTGGGGGGATATCTCTAT. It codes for CASRRLGGYLY. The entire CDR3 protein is CASRRLGGYLYEQYF.

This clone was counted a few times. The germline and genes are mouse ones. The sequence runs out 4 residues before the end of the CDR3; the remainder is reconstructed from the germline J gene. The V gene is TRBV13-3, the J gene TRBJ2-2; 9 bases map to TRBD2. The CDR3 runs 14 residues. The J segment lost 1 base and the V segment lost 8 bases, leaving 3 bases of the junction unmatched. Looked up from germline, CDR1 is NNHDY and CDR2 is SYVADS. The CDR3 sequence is CASGTGRNTGQLYF. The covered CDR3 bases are TGTGCCAGTGGGACTGGGCGAAACACCGGG.

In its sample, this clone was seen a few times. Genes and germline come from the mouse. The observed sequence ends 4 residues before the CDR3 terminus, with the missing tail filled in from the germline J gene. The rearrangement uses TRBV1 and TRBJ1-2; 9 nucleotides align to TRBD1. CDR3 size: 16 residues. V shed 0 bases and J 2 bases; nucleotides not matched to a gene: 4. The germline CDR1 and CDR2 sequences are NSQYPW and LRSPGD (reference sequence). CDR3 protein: CTCSADPGTGNSDYTF. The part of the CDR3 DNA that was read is TGCACCTGCAGTGCAGACCCCGGGACAGGGAACTCC.

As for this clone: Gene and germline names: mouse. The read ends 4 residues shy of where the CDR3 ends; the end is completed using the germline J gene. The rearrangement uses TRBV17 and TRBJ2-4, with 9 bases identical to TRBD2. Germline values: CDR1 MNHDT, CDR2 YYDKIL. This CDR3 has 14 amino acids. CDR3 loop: CASSPPGLGNTLYF. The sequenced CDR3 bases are TGTGCTAGCAGTCCTCCGGGACTGGGTAAC.

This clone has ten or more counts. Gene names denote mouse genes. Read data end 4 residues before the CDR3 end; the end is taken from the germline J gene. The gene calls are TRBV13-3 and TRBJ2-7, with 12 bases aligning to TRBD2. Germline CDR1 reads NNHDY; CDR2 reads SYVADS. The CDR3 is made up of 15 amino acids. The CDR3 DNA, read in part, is TGTGCCAGCACCTCCCCGGGACTGGGGGGTGAT. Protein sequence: CASTSPGLGGD. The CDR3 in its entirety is CASTSPGLGGDEQYF.

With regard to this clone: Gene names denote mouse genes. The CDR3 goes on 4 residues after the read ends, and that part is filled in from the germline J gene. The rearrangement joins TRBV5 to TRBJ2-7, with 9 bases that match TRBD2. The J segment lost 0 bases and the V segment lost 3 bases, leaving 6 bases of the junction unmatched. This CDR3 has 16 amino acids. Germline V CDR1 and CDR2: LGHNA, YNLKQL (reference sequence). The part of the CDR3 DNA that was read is TGTGCCAGCAGCCACTGGGGGGGGGCCAGCTCCTAT. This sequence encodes CASSHWGGASSY. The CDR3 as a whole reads CASSHWGGASSYEQYF.

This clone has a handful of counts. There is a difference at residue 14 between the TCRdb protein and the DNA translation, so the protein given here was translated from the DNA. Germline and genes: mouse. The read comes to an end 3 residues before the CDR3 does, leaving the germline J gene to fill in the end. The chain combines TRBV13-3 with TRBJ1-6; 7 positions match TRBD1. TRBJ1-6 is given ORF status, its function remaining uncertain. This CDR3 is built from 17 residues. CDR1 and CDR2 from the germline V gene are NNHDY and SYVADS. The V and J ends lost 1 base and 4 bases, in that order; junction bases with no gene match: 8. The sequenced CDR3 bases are TGTGCCAGCAGTGATTCCTTCGGGACAGAGTATAATTCGCCC. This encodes CASSDSFGTEYNSP. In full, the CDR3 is CASSDSFGTEYNSPLYF.

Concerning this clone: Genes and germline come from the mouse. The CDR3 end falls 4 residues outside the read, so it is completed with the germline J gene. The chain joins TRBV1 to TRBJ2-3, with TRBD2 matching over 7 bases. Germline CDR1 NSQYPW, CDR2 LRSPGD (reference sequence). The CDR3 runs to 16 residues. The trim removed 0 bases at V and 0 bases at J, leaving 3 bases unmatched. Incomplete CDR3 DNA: TGCACCTGCAGTGCAGAGAGACTGGGTAGTGCAGAA. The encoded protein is CTCSAERLGSAE. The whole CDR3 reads CTCSAERLGSAETLYF.

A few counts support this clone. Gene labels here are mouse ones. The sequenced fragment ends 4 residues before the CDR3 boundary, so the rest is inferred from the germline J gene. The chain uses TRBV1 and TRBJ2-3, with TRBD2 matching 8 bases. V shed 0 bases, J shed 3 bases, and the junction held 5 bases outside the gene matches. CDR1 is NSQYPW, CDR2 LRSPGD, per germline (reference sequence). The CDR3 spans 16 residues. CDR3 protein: CTCSADGGGWAETLYF. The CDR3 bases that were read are TGCACCTGCAGTGCAGATGGGGGGGGCTGGGCAGAA. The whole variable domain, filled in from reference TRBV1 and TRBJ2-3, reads VTLLEQNPRWRLVPRGQAVNLRCILKNSQYPWMSWYQQDLQKQLQWLFTLRSPGDKEVKSLPGADYLATRVTDTELRLQVANMSQGRTLYCTCSADGGGWAETLYFGSGTRLTVL.

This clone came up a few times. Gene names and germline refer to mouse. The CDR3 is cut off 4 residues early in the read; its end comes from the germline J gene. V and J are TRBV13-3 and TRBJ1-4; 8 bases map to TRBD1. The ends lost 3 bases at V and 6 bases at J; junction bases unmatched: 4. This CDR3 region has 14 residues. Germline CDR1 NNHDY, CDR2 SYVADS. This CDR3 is CASSAGGADERLFF. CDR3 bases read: TGTGCCAGCAGTGCAGGGGGCGCAGACGAA.

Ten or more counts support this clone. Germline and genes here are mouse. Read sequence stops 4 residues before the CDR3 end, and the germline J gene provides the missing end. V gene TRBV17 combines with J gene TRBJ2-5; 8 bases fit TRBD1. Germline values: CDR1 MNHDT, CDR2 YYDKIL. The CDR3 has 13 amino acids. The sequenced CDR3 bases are TGTGCTAGCAGTAGAAGGACAGGGGAC. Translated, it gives CASSRRTGD. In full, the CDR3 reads CASSRRTGDTQYF.

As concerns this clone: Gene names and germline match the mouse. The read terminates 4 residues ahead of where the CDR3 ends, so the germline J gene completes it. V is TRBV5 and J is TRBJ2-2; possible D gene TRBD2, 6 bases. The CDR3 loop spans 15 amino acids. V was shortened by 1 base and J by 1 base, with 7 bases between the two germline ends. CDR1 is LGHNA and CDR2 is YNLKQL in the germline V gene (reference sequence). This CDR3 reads CASSQGGVNTGQLYF. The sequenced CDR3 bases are TGTGCCAGCAGCCAAGGGGGGGTAAACACCGGG.

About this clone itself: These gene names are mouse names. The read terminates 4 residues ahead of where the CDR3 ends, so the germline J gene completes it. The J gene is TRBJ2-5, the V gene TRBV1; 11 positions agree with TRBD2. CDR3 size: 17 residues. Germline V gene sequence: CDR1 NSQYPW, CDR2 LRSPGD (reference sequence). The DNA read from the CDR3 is TGCACCTGCAGTGCCCGACTGGGGGGGGCGGGGGAAGAC. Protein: CTCSARLGGAGED. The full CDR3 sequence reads CTCSARLGGAGEDTQYF.